This record covers a single T cell receptor beta chain. Its target is unknown. Only in-frame clones appear in the TCRdb table, and some are missing; sequencing was by immunoSEQ multiplex PCR. The table shows 86,000 or so clones, with under 95% occurring only once. This specimen comes from a study of T cell responses to AZD1222 COVID-19 vaccine. Overall study results and limits: The donor group comprised mostly white British people and more females; the analysis possibly underestimated clonal diversity. Spike-spanning, vaccine-associated CD4 TCRs were dominant at 160-218 and 743-854.

This CDR3 region has 15 residues. The germline V gene encodes CDR1 MNHEY and CDR2 SVGEGT. V dropped 5 bases and J dropped 5 bases, with 18 bases sitting between them. Sequences were derived from peripheral blood, sampled on day 0 of AZD1222 vaccination. The genes are TRBV6-2 or TRBV6-3 and TRBJ2-5, with D possibly being TRBD2 (6 bases). The receptor's source is an adult in good health. The CDR3 region is CASSDGTVGGETQYF. In DNA form, the CDR3 reads TGTGCCAGCAGTGACGGGACCGTCGGGGGTGAGACCCAGTACTTC.